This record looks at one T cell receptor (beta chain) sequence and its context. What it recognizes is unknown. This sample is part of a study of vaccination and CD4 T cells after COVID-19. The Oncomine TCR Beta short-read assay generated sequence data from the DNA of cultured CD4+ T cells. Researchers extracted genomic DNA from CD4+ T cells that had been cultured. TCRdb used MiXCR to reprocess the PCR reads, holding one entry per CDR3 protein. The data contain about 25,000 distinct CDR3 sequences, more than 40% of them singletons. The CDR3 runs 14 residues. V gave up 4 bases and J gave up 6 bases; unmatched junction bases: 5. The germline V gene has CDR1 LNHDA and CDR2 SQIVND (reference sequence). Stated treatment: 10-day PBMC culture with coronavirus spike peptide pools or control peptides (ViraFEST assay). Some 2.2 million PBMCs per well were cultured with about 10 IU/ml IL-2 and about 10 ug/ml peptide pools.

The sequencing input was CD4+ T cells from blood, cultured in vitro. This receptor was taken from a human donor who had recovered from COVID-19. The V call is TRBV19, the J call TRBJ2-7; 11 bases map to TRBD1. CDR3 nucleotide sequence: TGTGCCAGTAGTACCCGGACAGGGGGCACCGAGCAGTACTTC. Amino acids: CASSTRTGGTEQYF.